The 14 T cell receptor beta chains listed next were all sequenced from one sample in a study of blood T cell repertoires in COVID-19. Sequenced by immunoSEQ multiplex PCR; TCRdb stores in-frame clones only, minus some. The sample lists approximately 200,000 clones, 75% to 90% seen once, with over 2.5% in the top ten. Sequencing input: peripheral blood. These receptors were taken from a man between 60 and 70 years old with acute or convalescent COVID-19.

V and J are TRBV28 and TRBJ2-7; 8 bases align to TRBD1. Trimming removed 6 bases from V and 2 bases from J; junction bases left unmatched: 6. CDR3 length equals 14 residues. CDR1 and CDR2 (germline): MDHEN, SYDVKM. CDR3 DNA: TGTGCCAGCAGCACCGGGACAGGCGCCTACGAGCAGTACTTC. This sequence encodes CASSTGTGAYEQYF.

This chain uses TRBV6-5 with TRBJ2-7, with 10 bases matching TRBD2. After removal of 5 bases from V and 3 bases from J, the junction contained 7 bases not matched to a gene. Germline CDR1 and CDR2: MNHEY and SVGAGI. The CDR3 extends over 15 amino acids. The CDR3 DNA reads TGTGCCAGCAGTAAGCGGACTAGCGGACTCTACGAGCAGTACTTC. The encoded protein is CASSKRTSGLYEQYF.

V and J are TRBV28 and TRBJ2-5; unclear D gene. This CDR3 spans 17 amino acids. Trimming left V 5 bases short and J 1 base short, with 20 bases between. The V gene's germline CDR1 is MDHEN and CDR2 SYDVKM. CDR3 bases: TGTGCCAGCAGTGGCCCTAGAGCAGCCCCAACCCAAGAGACCCAGTACTTC. Translated, it gives CASSGPRAAPTQETQYF.

The chain couples TRBV6-7 to TRBJ1-4; D is perhaps TRBD1 (6 bases). TRBV6-7 is designated an ORF whose function remains uncertain. The CDR3 contains 16 residues. V was cut by 3 bases and J by 2 bases, with 13 bases left in between. The CDR3 loop is CASSYSGEVTNEKLFF. The CDR3 coding sequence is TGTGCCAGCAGTTATTCAGGGGAAGTCACTAATGAAAAACTGTTTTTT.

As to this clone: Other DNA sequences within the sample encode an identical CDR3. The gene calls are TRBV28 and TRBJ2-1; D is unresolved. The germline gives CDR1 MDHEN, CDR2 SYDVKM. This CDR3 region has 12 residues. Trimming left V 6 bases short and J 1 base short, with 4 bases between. Written as DNA, the CDR3 is TGTGCCAGCAGCCTATCCTACAATGAGCAGTTCTTC. It is translated as CASSLSYNEQFF.

The gene calls are TRBV4-1 and TRBJ2-1; D uncertain. Germline assignment: CDR1 MGHRA and CDR2 YSYEKL. The CDR3 runs to 14 residues. Trimming removed 1 base at V and 3 bases at J, with 7 bases between. In DNA, the CDR3 is TGCGCCAGCAGCCAAGGAGATCGCTACAATGAGCAGTTCTTC. It encodes CASSQGDRYNEQFF.

The V gene is TRBV7-8, the J gene TRBJ2-2; D remains ambiguous. The V end was cut by 6 bases, the J end by 7 bases, with 15 bases between. Germline values: CDR1 SGHVS, CDR2 FQNEAQ. The CDR3 spans 14 residues. The CDR3 DNA reads TGTGCCAGCAGTCCCTTTGGATGGAGCGGGGAGCTGTTTTTT. Amino acid sequence: CASSPFGWSGELFF.

The rearrangement joins TRBV24-1 to TRBJ2-2; 7 bases fit TRBD1. Unmatched junction bases numbered 8, after V lost 9 bases and J lost 2 bases. The CDR3 has 15 amino acids. CDR1 is KGHDR, CDR2 SFDVKD, per germline. In DNA form, the CDR3 reads TGTGCCACCTCTACAGGGACAGATAACACCGGGGAGCTGTTTTTT. Translation: CATSTGTDNTGELFF.

This clone was seen more than once but under ten times. The chain recombines TRBV7-2 with TRBJ2-2, with D perhaps matching TRBD1 (6 bases). Germline V gene data show CDR1 as SGHTA and CDR2 as FQGNSA. V gave up 3 bases and J gave up 7 bases, with 9 bases separating them. The CDR3 consists of 13 residues. The CDR3 nucleotides read TGTGCCAGCAGCTTCAGGGGAAGCGGGGAGCTGTTTTTT. It codes for CASSFRGSGELFF. Supplemented by reference TRBV7-2 and TRBJ2-2, the full variable domain reads GAGVSQSPSNKVTEKGKDVELRCDPISGHTALYWYRQSLGQGLEFLIYFQGNSAPDKSGLPSDRFSAERTGGSVSTLTIQRTQQEDSAVYLCASSFRGSGELFFGEGSRLTVL.

The rearrangement links TRBV5-6 to TRBJ1-5, with D uncertain. Germline V CDR1 and CDR2: SGHDT, YYEEEE. The CDR3 runs 15 residues. Trimming cost V 0 bases and J 0 bases, with 7 bases left between them. The CDR3: CASSLDSNSNQPQHF. The CDR3 DNA follows: TGTGCCAGCAGCTTGGACAGTAATAGCAATCAGCCCCAGCATTTT.

The chain combines TRBV7-3 with TRBJ1-1; weak D call: TRBD1 (5 bases). CDR1 and CDR2 (germline): SGHTA, FQGTGA. CDR3 length equals 14 residues. Trimming left V 3 bases short and J 4 bases short, with 12 bases between. CDR3 in amino acids: CASSFSGGTTEAFF. Here the CDR3 DNA reads TGTGCCAGCAGCTTCTCGGGAGGGACCACTGAAGCTTTCTTT.

The CDR3 DNA reads TGTGCCAGCAGTTTACGGACTAGCGGACAAGAGACCCAGTACTTC. This sequence encodes CASSLRTSGQETQYF. The rearrangement uses TRBV28 and TRBJ2-5; 10 bases are shared with TRBD2. Germline values: CDR1 MDHEN, CDR2 SYDVKM. This CDR3 region has 15 residues. The V gene end was trimmed by 2 bases and the J gene end by 2 bases; junction bases not matched to a gene: 2.

V usage is TRBV19 and J usage is TRBJ1-2; D gene uncertain. The CDR3 runs 14 residues. Germline V CDR1 and CDR2: LNHDA, SQIVND (reference sequence). The V gene lost 3 bases and the J gene lost 3 bases, with 11 bases spanning the gap. Here the CDR3 reads CASSMDQVYYGYTF. The DNA of the CDR3 is TGTGCCAGTAGTATGGATCAGGTTTACTATGGCTACACCTTC.

The gene calls are TRBV6-5 and TRBJ1-4, with TRBD1 matching 7 bases. The V segment lost 7 bases and the J segment 8 bases; nucleotides outside the gene matches: 13. Germline V lookup: CDR1 MNHEY, CDR2 SVGAGI. This CDR3 spans 15 amino acids. CDR3 in amino acids: CASKGWTGADEKLFF. As DNA, the CDR3 is TGTGCCAGCAAGGGGTGGACAGGAGCAGACGAAAAACTGTTTTTT.